The 8 T cell receptor beta chains listed next were all sequenced from one sample in a study of T cell responses to AZD1222 COVID-19 vaccine. Using immunoSEQ multiplex PCR, the repertoire was profiled, and TCRdb retains in-frame clones only, with some absent. The profile shows around 15,000 clones, around 90% of them singletons. The source material was peripheral blood, sampled 28 days after the second AZD1222 dose. The receptors come from an adult who received the AZD1222 COVID-19 vaccine.

V gene TRBV7-9 combines with J gene TRBJ2-7; perhaps D is TRBD1 or TRBD2 (5 bases each). Germline values: CDR1 SEHNR, CDR2 FQNEAQ (reference sequence). The CDR3 consists of 18 residues. V was trimmed by 5 bases and J by 4 bases, leaving 27 bases between them. CDR3 in DNA: TGTGCCAGCAGCATTACTCCCGGGACCAACCTAAGGTGGTACGAGCAGTACTTC. This codes for CASSITPGTNLRWYEQYF.

The V gene is TRBV7-6, the J gene TRBJ2-7, with D perhaps matching TRBD2 (6 bases). The CDR3 contains 16 residues. The V and J ends lost 4 bases and 0 bases respectively, with 16 bases between them. Germline V gives CDR1 SGHVS, CDR2 FNYEAQ. This CDR3 reads CASSSSRVGGSYEQYF. The CDR3 DNA reads as TGTGCCAGCAGCTCCTCTAGGGTCGGGGGCTCCTACGAGCAGTACTTC.

This rearrangement joins TRBV6-2 or TRBV6-3 to TRBJ2-5; D may be TRBD2 (5 bases). The length of the CDR3 is 14 residues. The germline gives CDR1 MNHEY, CDR2 SVGEGT. With 5 bases removed from V and 5 bases from J, the gap between germline ends came to 15 bases. Written as DNA, the CDR3 is TGTGCCAGCAGTCCGGGAATACGCGGGGAGACCCAGTACTTC. Translated, it gives CASSPGIRGETQYF.

J is TRBJ2-1 and V is TRBV3-1 (or the pseudogene TRBV3-2), with 7 bases that match TRBD2. The trim removed 3 bases at V and 5 bases at J, leaving 4 bases unmatched. This CDR3 is built from 14 residues. Germline values: CDR1 LGHDT, CDR2 YNNKEL (reference sequence). CDR3 DNA: TGTGCCAGCAGCCAGGTCAGCGGGAACAATGAGCAGTTCTTC. Amino acid sequence: CASSQVSGNNEQFF.

This chain joins TRBV24-1 and TRBJ2-7, with 9 bases that match TRBD1. This CDR3 contains 15 residues. The ends lost 1 base at V and 4 bases at J; junction bases unmatched: 4. Germline V CDR1 and CDR2: KGHDR, SFDVKD. Here the CDR3 reads CATSDFDDRGYEQYF. As DNA, the CDR3 is TGTGCCACCAGTGATTTCGACGACAGGGGGTACGAGCAGTACTTC.

The chain carries TRBV28 and TRBJ1-2; no clear D. V was cut by 5 bases and J by 9 bases, with 13 bases left in between. This CDR3 contains 12 residues. Germline V gives CDR1 MDHEN, CDR2 SYDVKM. CDR3 loop: CASSAGSPRYTF. The CDR3 region has the DNA TGTGCCAGCAGTGCCGGGTCCCCGCGCTACACCTTC.

This chain uses TRBV6-4 with TRBJ2-7, with TRBD1 matching over 9 bases. This CDR3 spans 14 amino acids. V lost 4 bases to trimming and J lost 6 bases; unmatched junction nucleotides: 7. Germline-derived CDR1 and CDR2 are MRHNA and SNTAGT. CDR3 DNA sequence: TGTGCCAGCAGTGCCACCGGGACAGGGAGCGAGCAGTACTTC. Translation: CASSATGTGSEQYF.

V usage is TRBV18 and J usage is TRBJ2-5, with a tentative D call TRBD1 (6 bases). The CDR3 length is 13 residues. V lost 4 bases and J 5 bases, leaving 11 bases between the germline ends. CDR1 is KGHSH, CDR2 LQKENI, per germline. As DNA, the CDR3 is TGTGCCAGCTCACAAGGGACATCGGAGACCCAGTACTTC. Protein: CASSQGTSETQYF.